The following is a T cell receptor (beta chain) sequence with its context. The CDR3 consists of 16 residues. CDR1 and CDR2 (germline): SGHRS, YFSETQ. V was pared by 2 bases and J by 0 bases, with 5 bases of the junction left unmatched. The sample originates from a study of blood T cell repertoires in COVID-19. The protocol was immunoSEQ multiplex PCR, while the TCRdb copy is restricted to in-frame clones and leaves out a portion. The profile shows roughly 250,000 clones, 70% to 90% of them singletons. The chain employs TRBV5-1 and TRBJ1-3, with 7 bases aligning to TRBD1. The sample taken for sequencing was PBMCs or T cells enriched from blood (not recorded which). The sequence came from a woman in her 50s who had recovered from COVID-19. CDR3 residues: CASSFGGTDSGNTIYF. In nucleotides, the CDR3 is TGCGCCAGCAGCTTTGGAGGGACAGACTCTGGAAACACCATATATTTT.